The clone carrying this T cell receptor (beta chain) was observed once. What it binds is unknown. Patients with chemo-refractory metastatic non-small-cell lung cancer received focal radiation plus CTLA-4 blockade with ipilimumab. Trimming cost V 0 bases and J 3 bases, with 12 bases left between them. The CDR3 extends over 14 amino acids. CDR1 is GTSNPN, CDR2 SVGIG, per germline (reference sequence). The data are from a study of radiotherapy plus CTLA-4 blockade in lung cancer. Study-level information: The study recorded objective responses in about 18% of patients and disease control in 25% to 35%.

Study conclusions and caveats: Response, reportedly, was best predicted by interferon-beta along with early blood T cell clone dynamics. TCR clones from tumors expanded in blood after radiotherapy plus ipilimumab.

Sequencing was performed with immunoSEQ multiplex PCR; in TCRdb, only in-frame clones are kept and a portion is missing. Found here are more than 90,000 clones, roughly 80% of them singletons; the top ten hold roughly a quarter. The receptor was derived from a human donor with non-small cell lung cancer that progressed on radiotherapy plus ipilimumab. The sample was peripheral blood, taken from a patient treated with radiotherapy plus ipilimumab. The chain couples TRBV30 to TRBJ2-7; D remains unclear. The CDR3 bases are TGTGCCTGGAGTGTAGAAATGGGTTTCTACGAGCAGTACTTC. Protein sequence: CAWSVEMGFYEQYF.